Below, 28 T cell receptor beta chains from the same sample are listed, as sequenced in a study of blood T cell repertoires in COVID-19. Sequencing was performed with immunoSEQ multiplex PCR; in TCRdb, only in-frame clones are kept and a portion is missing. The profile shows about 390,000 clones, 85% to 90% of them singletons. The sequenced material came from PBMCs or T cells enriched from blood (not recorded which). Source of these receptors: a woman in her forties or fifties who had recovered from COVID-19.

This clone has just one count. The chain combines TRBV2 with TRBJ2-7; D may be TRBD2 (5 bases). The CDR3 covers 14 residues. The germline CDR1 and CDR2 sequences are SNHLY and FYNNEI. V was shortened by 4 bases and J by 5 bases, with 15 bases between the two germline ends. The CDR3 protein is CASSVSGSFHEQYF. In nucleotides, the CDR3 is TGTGCCAGCAGTGTATCTGGGAGTTTCCACGAGCAGTACTTC.

The CDR3 sequence: CASSRGQGYNSPLHF. The CDR3 DNA is TGCGCCAGCAGCCGGGGACAGGGGTATAATTCACCCCTCCACTTT. The gene calls are TRBV5-1 and TRBJ1-6, with 10 bases aligning to TRBD1. The V segment lost 4 bases and the J segment 4 bases; nucleotides outside the gene matches: 2. CDR1 is SGHRS, CDR2 YFSETQ, per germline. This CDR3 comprises 15 residues.

This chain uses TRBV2 with TRBJ2-5, with TRBD2 matching 10 bases. J gave up 2 bases and V 2 bases, and 5 bases lay outside the gene matches. The V gene's germline CDR1 is SNHLY and CDR2 FYNNEI. This CDR3 is built from 16 residues. For the CDR3, the DNA is TGTGCCAGCAGTGAAAGGTCTAGCGGGGGACAAGAGACCCAGTACTTC. It specifies CASSERSSGGQETQYF.

V gene TRBV30 combines with J gene TRBJ1-2, with 9 positions matching TRBD1. This CDR3 has 16 amino acids. J lost 8 bases, V lost 3 bases, and 16 bases had no gene match. In germline, CDR1 is GTSNPN, CDR2 SVGIG (reference sequence). This CDR3 reads CAWRETGTGLIGGYTF. The DNA for the CDR3 is TGTGCCTGGAGGGAAACCGGGACAGGGCTTATTGGGGGCTACACCTTC.

This clone was detected once. The chain combines TRBV12-3 or TRBV12-4 with TRBJ2-7, with D hard to call. The CDR3 is made up of 12 amino acids. Trimming shortened V by 3 bases and J by 7 bases, and 10 bases separated the two germline ends. The CDR3 region is CASSLAGWEQYF. In DNA, the CDR3 is TGTGCCAGCAGTTTGGCTGGTTGGGAGCAGTACTTC.

The rearrangement links TRBV5-6 to TRBJ1-2, with D perhaps TRBD1 (5 bases). This CDR3 spans 12 amino acids. V lost 4 bases to trimming and J lost 7 bases, with 11 bases between them. Germline CDR1 is SGHDT and CDR2 is YYEEEE. In nucleotides, the CDR3 is TGTGCCAGCAGCCCCAGGGTGGGTGGCTACACCTTC. This translates into CASSPRVGGYTF. The entire variable domain, with the rest obtained from reference TRBV5-6 and TRBJ1-2, is as follows: DAGVTQSPTHLIKTRGQQVTLRCSPKSGHDTVSWYQQALGQGPQFIFQYYEEEERQRGNFPDRFSGHQFPNYSSELNVNALLLGDSALYLCASSPRVGGYTFGSGTRLTVV.

This chain connects TRBV6-2 or TRBV6-3 to TRBJ1-2, with 8 nucleotides matching TRBD1. This CDR3 has 13 amino acids. Germline values: CDR1 MNHEY, CDR2 SVGEGT. J gave up 6 bases and V 5 bases, and 5 bases lay outside the gene matches. The CDR3 DNA reads as TGTGCCAGCAGTCGACAGGGGACGAATGGCTACACCTTC. Translating gives CASSRQGTNGYTF.

V and J are TRBV28 and TRBJ2-5; the match to TRBD2 covers 11 bases. CDR3 length: 15 amino acids. V was pared by 6 bases and J by 4 bases, with 7 bases of the junction left unmatched. Germline lookup yields CDR1 MDHEN and CDR2 SYDVKM. CDR3 residues: CASSLGLAEGETQYF. The DNA of the CDR3 is TGTGCCAGCAGCTTGGGACTAGCGGAGGGAGAGACCCAGTACTTC.

The chain joins TRBV18 to TRBJ2-5; the D gene is possibly TRBD1 (5 bases). The germline CDR1 and CDR2 sequences are KGHSH and LQKENI. Trimming removed 3 bases from V and 9 bases from J, with 14 bases in between. The length of the CDR3 is 13 residues. As DNA, the CDR3 is TGTGCCAGCTCACCCCAGGGCACATCGCCCCAGTACTTC. This sequence encodes CASSPQGTSPQYF.

This clone is a singleton in its sample. V and J are TRBV5-5 and TRBJ2-1; 8 bases agree with TRBD1. V lost 4 bases to trimming and J lost 2 bases; unmatched junction nucleotides: 5. The length of the CDR3 is 15 residues. The germline V gene has CDR1 SGHKS and CDR2 YYEKEE (reference sequence). The CDR3 loop reads CASSRQGQTYNEQFF. CDR3 coding DNA: TGTGCCAGCAGCCGACAGGGGCAAACCTACAATGAGCAGTTCTTC. Combining the CDR3 with reference TRBV5-5 and TRBJ2-1 gives the whole variable domain DAGVTQSPTHLIKTRGQQVTLRCSPISGHKSVSWYQQVLGQGPQFIFQYYEKEERGRGNFPDRFSARQFPNYSSELNVNALLLGDSALYLCASSRQGQTYNEQFFGPGTRLTVL.

This chain connects TRBV21-1 to TRBJ1-1; the DNA was not compared with TRBD1, the D call given in the table. TRBV21-1 constitutes a pseudogene. The CDR3 has 16 amino acids. For the CDR3, the DNA is TGTGCCAGCAGCGCTGACAGCTCCACTATGAACACTGAAGCTTTCTTT. This codes for CASSADSSTMNTEAFF.

V and J are TRBV19 and TRBJ2-3; 7 bases align to TRBD1. The CDR3 contains 16 residues. V lost 3 bases to trimming and J lost 0 bases; unmatched junction nucleotides: 6. The germline gives CDR1 LNHDA, CDR2 SQIVND (reference sequence). In DNA, the CDR3 is TGTGCCAGTAGTATTACAGGGGCCTCTAGCACAGATACGCAGTATTTT. It yields the protein CASSITGASSTDTQYF.

The chain carries TRBV10-3 and TRBJ1-5; 9 positions agree with TRBD1. CDR1 is ENHRY and CDR2 is SYGVKD in the germline V gene. This CDR3 is 12 amino acids long. J gave up 7 bases and V 10 bases, and 5 bases lay outside the gene matches. The CDR3 region is CATGTGNQPQHF. CDR3 nucleotide sequence: TGTGCCACGGGGACAGGGAACCAGCCCCAGCATTTT.

The chain has TRBV7-8 and TRBJ2-2, with a weak D call TRBD2 (6 bases). CDR3 size: 16 residues. V was cut by 2 bases and J by 1 base, with 11 bases left in between. Germline-derived CDR1 and CDR2 are SGHVS and FQNEAQ. This CDR3 reads CASSLYFGGNTGELFF. CDR3 in DNA: TGTGCCAGCAGCTTATATTTCGGGGGGAACACCGGGGAGCTGTTTTTT.

Note on this clone: This CDR3 is also generated by other DNA sequences in the sample. This chain links TRBV24-1 with TRBJ1-5; weak D call: TRBD1 (6 bases). The V gene's germline CDR1 is KGHDR and CDR2 SFDVKD. This CDR3 has 14 amino acids. Between the trimmed V and J ends, which lost 4 bases and 0 bases, there was a span of 6 bases. This CDR3 reads CATSETGSNQPQHF. CDR3 in DNA: TGTGCCACCAGTGAGACAGGTAGCAATCAGCCCCAGCATTTT.

The rearrangement links TRBV7-2 to TRBJ1-6; D is unclear. This CDR3 comprises 13 residues. The V end lost 6 bases, the J end lost 16 bases, and 19 bases lay between the germline ends. Germline CDR1 and CDR2: SGHTA and FQGNSA. DNA of the CDR3: TGTGCCAGCAGGTCTCCGGGGTCGTGGGATCTCCACTTT. It encodes CASRSPGSWDLHF.

The genes are TRBV11-1 and TRBJ1-6; the D gene is possibly TRBD1 (5 bases). Trimming left V 1 base short and J 15 bases short, with 10 bases between. CDR3 length equals 12 residues. Germline V CDR1 and CDR2: SGHAT, FQDESV (reference sequence). CDR3 sequence reads: CASSLEGYGLHF. Written as DNA, the CDR3 is TGTGCCAGCAGCTTAGAGGGGTACGGCCTCCACTTT.

This rearrangement joins TRBV7-6 to TRBJ2-5; 9 nucleotides agree with TRBD1. This CDR3 is 16 amino acids long. Germline CDR1 and CDR2: SGHVS and FNYEAQ. The trim removed 0 bases at V and 0 bases at J, leaving 2 bases unmatched. The CDR3 DNA reads as TGTGCCAGCAGCTTAGCGGGGACAGGGCACCAAGAGACCCAGTACTTC. It encodes CASSLAGTGHQETQYF.

The V gene is TRBV5-1, the J gene TRBJ1-2, with 7 bases that match TRBD1. With V trimmed by 5 bases and J by 10 bases, 14 bases remained unmatched. CDR1 and CDR2 (germline): SGHRS, YFSETQ. CDR3 length: 14 amino acids. Here the CDR3 reads CASSFGDRGDDYTF. CDR3 sequence (DNA): TGCGCCAGCAGTTTCGGGGACAGAGGAGATGACTACACCTTC.

The rearrangement uses TRBV7-3 and TRBJ1-1; a possible D gene is TRBD1 (6 bases). V was trimmed by 0 bases and J by 8 bases, leaving 13 bases between them. Germline CDR1 reads SGHTA; CDR2 reads FQGTGA. The CDR3 has 14 amino acids. This CDR3 is CASSLTGRGSEAFF. CDR3 bases: TGTGCCAGCAGCTTAACGGGGAGGGGGTCAGAAGCTTTCTTT.

The chain has TRBV12-3 or TRBV12-4 and TRBJ1-2; TRBD1 might be the D (6 bases). V was cut by 6 bases and J by 7 bases, with 15 bases left in between. CDR3 length: 13 residues. Written as DNA, the CDR3 is TGTGCCAGCAGCTCTCGGGCAGGGGTTGGCTACACCTTC. This codes for CASSSRAGVGYTF.

The chain employs TRBV7-4 and TRBJ2-7; 7 nucleotides line up with TRBD1. Germline V lookup: CDR1 SGHVT, CDR2 SQSDAQ. The CDR3 consists of 17 residues. Unmatched junction bases numbered 12, after V lost 1 base and J lost 3 bases. This CDR3 is CASSLVPKTGSLYEQYF. The CDR3 DNA sequence: TGTGCCAGCAGCTTAGTCCCGAAGACAGGGTCCCTCTACGAGCAGTACTTC.

The V and J genes are TRBV27 and TRBJ1-5, with 7 bases matching TRBD1. CDR1 and CDR2 from the germline V gene are MNHEY and SMNVEV (reference sequence). The CDR3 length is 16 residues. V lost 1 base, J lost 0 bases, and 3 bases stayed unmatched. CDR3 sequence reads: CASSLYWDSSNQPQHF. CDR3 bases: TGTGCCAGCAGTTTATATTGGGACAGTAGCAATCAGCCCCAGCATTTT.

DNA of the CDR3: TGTGCCAGCAGCTTAGGAGACACCACCGCAACTAATGAAAAACTGTTTTTT. It encodes CASSLGDTTATNEKLFF. The V and J genes are TRBV7-9 and TRBJ1-4; D unresolved. V gave up 1 base and J gave up 0 bases, with 12 bases separating them. Germline lookup yields CDR1 SEHNR and CDR2 FQNEAQ (reference sequence). The CDR3 covers 17 residues.

J is TRBJ2-7 and V is TRBV19; D is possibly TRBD2 (6 bases). Trimming removed 5 bases at V and 1 base at J, with 12 bases between. The CDR3 loop spans 14 amino acids. Germline-derived CDR1 and CDR2 are LNHDA and SQIVND (reference sequence). This chain's CDR3 is CASSLGGRSYEQYF. In DNA form, the CDR3 reads TGTGCCAGTAGTCTTGGAGGGCGGTCCTACGAGCAGTACTTC. Filled out from reference TRBV19 and TRBJ2-7, the complete variable domain reads DGGITQSPKYLFRKEGQNVTLSCEQNLNHDAMYWYRQDPGQGLRLIYYSQIVNDFQKGDIAEGYSVSREKKESFPLTVTSAQKNPTAFYLCASSLGGRSYEQYFGPGTRLTVT.

This chain connects TRBV4-3 to TRBJ1-2; D ambiguous. CDR3 size: 16 residues. The V gene's germline CDR1 is LGHNA and CDR2 YSLEER. V was pared by 0 bases and J by 5 bases, with 16 bases between. The CDR3 is CASSQELAVRGYGYTF. The CDR3 DNA reads TGCGCCAGCAGCCAAGAGCTCGCTGTTCGGGGTTATGGCTACACCTTC.

J is TRBJ2-3 and V is TRBV3-1 (or the pseudogene TRBV3-2); TRBD2 aligns across 11 bases. With V trimmed by 0 bases and J by 2 bases, 16 bases remained unmatched. Germline CDR1 and CDR2: LGHDT and YNNKEL (reference sequence). The CDR3 extends over 21 amino acids. The CDR3: CASSQDITSGGSLHLTDTQYF. In nucleotides, the CDR3 is TGTGCCAGCAGCCAAGATATAACTAGCGGGGGTTCCCTCCACCTCACAGATACGCAGTATTTT.

This rearrangement joins TRBV5-1 to TRBJ2-7; 10 bases map to TRBD1. The CDR3 is 15 residues long. Trimming took 2 bases from V and 5 from J; bases not matched to a gene: 7. Germline V gene lookup returns CDR1 SGHRS and CDR2 YFSETQ. The CDR3 loop reads CASSLPGQGFHEQYF. CDR3 bases: TGCGCCAGCAGCTTACCGGGACAGGGGTTCCACGAGCAGTACTTC. The variable domain in full, completed from reference TRBV5-1 and TRBJ2-7, reads KAGVTQTPRYLIKTRGQQVTLSCSPISGHRSVSWYQQTPGQGLQFLFEYFSETQRNKGNFPGRFSGRQFSNSRSEMNVSTLELGDSALYLCASSLPGQGFHEQYFGPGTRLTVT.